The sequence of this TCR beta chain was determined in a study of cytomegalovirus exposure and HLA in healthy donors. It was with 60 Vbeta and 13 Jbeta primers that the PCR ran. Using immunoSEQ multiplex PCR, the repertoire was profiled, and TCRdb retains in-frame clones only, with some absent. Among roughly 220,000 clones, about 74% were seen once, and the ten largest hold 1.8%. With V trimmed by 4 bases and J by 6 bases, 5 bases remained unmatched. Per the germline V gene, CDR1 is MNHEY and CDR2 is SMNVEV (reference sequence). CDR3 size: 14 residues. The TCR sequence derives from a woman aged 25 to 39 in good health and CMV-seronegative. The rearrangement uses TRBV27 and TRBJ1-5; 8 positions match TRBD1. The sample was PBMCs. The chain's CDR3 is CASSSGQGGQPQHF. In nucleotides, the CDR3 is TGTGCCAGCAGTTCCGGACAGGGAGGTCAGCCCCAGCATTTT.